A selection of T cell receptor beta chains follows, all from one sample in a study of T cells in Graves' hyperthyroidism and ophthalmopathy. TCRdb itself ran the multiplex PCR reads through MiXCR, one entry per CDR3 protein. The sample holds 370,000 or so distinct CDR3 sequences; roughly 14% are singletons and the top ten take about 20%. What was sequenced was blood. These receptors all come from a man aged 30 to 39 with Graves' hyperthyroidism that later progressed to Graves' ophthalmopathy. Each CDR3 is given with its conserved first and last residue. Fields, in order: clone size, J gene, V gene, D gene, CDR3 protein, CDR3 DNA. The D gene is left open where the match is weak. The size entry is marked missing in some rows and otherwise reads once, few, many or a size class.

abundance: few
j_gene: TRBJ1-1
v_gene: TRBV25-1
d_gene: TRBD1
CDR3aa: CASSEPGGRWSEAFF
CDR3nt: TGTGCCAGCAGTGAACCAGGGGGTCGGTGGTCTGAAGCTTTCTTT

abundance: many
j_gene: TRBJ1-1
v_gene: TRBV11-2
d_gene: -
CDR3aa: CASSQGQPNTEAFF
CDR3nt: TGTGCCAGCAGCCAAGGACAGCCAAACACTGAAGCTTTCTTT

abundance: -
j_gene: TRBJ1-3
v_gene: TRBV7-4
d_gene: -
CDR3aa: CASSLTPTTGNTIYF
CDR3nt: TGTGCCAGCAGCCTGACACCGACGACTGGAAACACCATATATTTT

abundance: once
j_gene: TRBJ1-6
v_gene: TRBV5-1
d_gene: TRBD1
CDR3aa: CASSPGQGVYNSPLHF
CDR3nt: TGCGCCAGCAGCCCTGGACAGGGCGTCTATAATTCACCCCTCCACTTT

abundance: few
j_gene: TRBJ1-6
v_gene: TRBV7-2
d_gene: TRBD1
CDR3aa: CASSTRAGGNSPLHF
CDR3nt: TGTGCCAGCAGCACCCGTGCAGGGGGAAATTCACCCCTCCACTTT

abundance: -
j_gene: TRBJ1-5
v_gene: TRBV6-1
d_gene: -
CDR3aa: CASRSRGAGNQPQHF
CDR3nt: TGTGCCAGCAGATCGCGGGGGGCTGGCAATCAGCCCCAGCATTTT

abundance: many
j_gene: TRBJ1-6
v_gene: TRBV11-1
d_gene: -
CDR3aa: CASSARDDSPLHF
CDR3nt: TGTGCCAGCAGCGCACGCGACGATTCACCCCTCCACTTT

abundance: many
j_gene: TRBJ2-1
v_gene: TRBV20-1
d_gene: TRBD2
CDR3aa: CSATSRVGGGYNEQFF
CDR3nt: TGCAGTGCCACGTCCCGGGTGGGGGGGGGCTACAATGAGCAGTTCTTC

abundance: many
j_gene: TRBJ2-5
v_gene: TRBV11-1
d_gene: -
CDR3aa: CASSLWPGKETQYF
CDR3nt: TGTGCCAGCAGCTTATGGCCAGGGAAAGAGACCCAGTACTTC

abundance: -
j_gene: TRBJ2-7
v_gene: TRBV7-3
d_gene: TRBD1
CDR3aa: CASSKTGASEQYF
CDR3nt: TGTGCCAGCAGCAAGACAGGGGCGTCGGAGCAGTACTTC

abundance: many
j_gene: TRBJ2-3
v_gene: TRBV6-1
d_gene: TRBD2
CDR3aa: CASSVFRLRRGAGADTQYF
CDR3nt: TGTGCCAGCAGTGTTTTTAGGCTGAGGCGGGGGGCCGGTGCAGATACGCAGTATTTT

abundance: once
j_gene: TRBJ2-5
v_gene: TRBV19
d_gene: -
CDR3aa: CATGDYQETQYF
CDR3nt: TGTGCCACCGGGGACTACCAAGAGACCCAGTACTTC

abundance: many
j_gene: TRBJ2-2
v_gene: TRBV5-1
d_gene: TRBD2
CDR3aa: CASSIIGAGGAGGELFF
CDR3nt: TGCGCCAGCAGTATCATCGGAGCGGGGGGGGCCGGCGGGGAGCTGTTTTTT

abundance: many
j_gene: TRBJ2-2
v_gene: TRBV5-6
d_gene: TRBD2
CDR3aa: CASSSGLAVPGELFF
CDR3nt: TGTGCCAGCAGCTCAGGACTAGCGGTACCCGGGGAGCTGTTTTTT

abundance: -
j_gene: TRBJ1-2
v_gene: TRBV3-1
d_gene: TRBD1
CDR3aa: CASRPGTGEGYTF
CDR3nt: TGTGCCAGCAGACCCGGGACAGGGGAGGGCTACACCTTC

abundance: -
j_gene: TRBJ2-7
v_gene: TRBV27
d_gene: -
CDR3aa: CASSLRKTYEQYF
CDR3nt: TGTGCCAGCAGTCTAAGGAAAACCTACGAGCAGTACTTC

abundance: many
j_gene: TRBJ2-3
v_gene: TRBV20-1
d_gene: TRBD2
CDR3aa: CSASPAGPPRAQYF
CDR3nt: TGCAGTGCTAGCCCAGCGGGGCCACCGAGGGCGCAGTATTTT

abundance: few
j_gene: TRBJ1-5
v_gene: TRBV12-3/TRBV12-4
d_gene: -
CDR3aa: CASSLRDDGPQHF
CDR3nt: TGTGCCAGCAGTTTGCGGGACGATGGGCCCCAGCATTTT

abundance: few
j_gene: TRBJ1-2
v_gene: TRBV7-9
d_gene: -
CDR3aa: CASSRQFQTNYGYTF
CDR3nt: TGTGCCAGCAGCAGACAGTTCCAAACTAACTATGGCTACACCTTC

abundance: -
j_gene: TRBJ2-5
v_gene: TRBV19
d_gene: -
CDR3aa: CASSDVAREETQYF
CDR3nt: TGTGCCAGTAGTGATGTGGCTAGAGAAGAGACCCAGTACTTC

abundance: many
j_gene: TRBJ2-1
v_gene: TRBV5-1
d_gene: -
CDR3aa: CASSPNGQQYNEQFF
CDR3nt: TGCGCCAGCAGCCCCAACGGACAGCAATACAATGAGCAGTTCTTC

abundance: many
j_gene: TRBJ1-3
v_gene: TRBV28
d_gene: -
CDR3aa: CASSSGGYSRENTIYF
CDR3nt: TGTGCCAGCAGTTCAGGAGGGTATTCACGTGAAAACACCATATATTTT

abundance: -
j_gene: TRBJ2-7
v_gene: TRBV20-1
d_gene: TRBD2
CDR3aa: CSAGTSGVSYEQYF
CDR3nt: TGCAGTGCTGGGACTAGCGGGGTTTCCTACGAGCAGTACTTC

abundance: -
j_gene: TRBJ2-2
v_gene: TRBV5-6
d_gene: -
CDR3aa: CASSFGSSGELFF
CDR3nt: TGTGCCAGCAGCTTCGGGTCGAGCGGGGAGCTGTTTTTT

abundance: many
j_gene: TRBJ2-7
v_gene: TRBV24-1
d_gene: -
CDR3aa: CATSVSDEQYF
CDR3nt: TGTGCCACCAGTGTGTCCGACGAGCAGTACTTC

abundance: many
j_gene: TRBJ1-5
v_gene: TRBV28
d_gene: TRBD1
CDR3aa: CASSLGPGQSSNQPQHF
CDR3nt: TGTGCCAGCAGTTTAGGTCCGGGACAGAGTAGCAATCAGCCCCAGCATTTT

abundance: few
j_gene: TRBJ2-1
v_gene: TRBV15
d_gene: TRBD1
CDR3aa: CATSLTGVSNEQFF
CDR3nt: TGTGCCACCAGCCTGACAGGGGTCAGCAATGAGCAGTTCTTC

abundance: -
j_gene: TRBJ2-2
v_gene: TRBV6-1
d_gene: TRBD2
CDR3aa: CASRGLEDTGELFF
CDR3nt: TGTGCCAGCAGGGGACTAGAAGACACCGGGGAGCTGTTTTTT

abundance: many
j_gene: TRBJ1-5
v_gene: TRBV6-6
d_gene: TRBD1
CDR3aa: CASSYNRGQGQPQHF
CDR3nt: TGTGCCAGCAGTTACAACAGGGGGCAAGGACAGCCCCAGCATTTT

abundance: many
j_gene: TRBJ1-1
v_gene: TRBV10-1
d_gene: -
CDR3aa: CASSAQPNTEAFF
CDR3nt: TGCGCCAGCAGTGCACAGCCGAACACTGAAGCTTTCTTT

abundance: many
j_gene: TRBJ2-4
v_gene: TRBV28
d_gene: TRBD2
CDR3aa: CASSLASGGMGTKNIQYF
CDR3nt: TGTGCCAGCAGTTTGGCTAGCGGGGGGATGGGGACCAAAAACATTCAGTACTTC

abundance: few
j_gene: TRBJ1-3
v_gene: TRBV12-3/TRBV12-4
d_gene: -
CDR3aa: CASRRGSGNTIYF
CDR3nt: TGTGCCAGCCGCAGGGGCTCTGGAAACACCATATATTTT

abundance: few
j_gene: TRBJ1-2
v_gene: TRBV27
d_gene: TRBD1
CDR3aa: CASSSDRGGGYTF
CDR3nt: TGTGCCAGCAGTTCCGACAGGGGGGGCGGCTACACCTTC

abundance: many
j_gene: TRBJ1-1
v_gene: TRBV28
d_gene: -
CDR3aa: CASTLGWRRDTEAFF
CDR3nt: TGTGCCAGCACTTTAGGGTGGCGGCGGGACACTGAAGCTTTCTTT

abundance: few
j_gene: TRBJ2-5
v_gene: TRBV9
d_gene: -
CDR3aa: CASSVQGYETQYF
CDR3nt: TGTGCCAGCAGCGTCCAGGGATATGAGACCCAGTACTTC

abundance: -
j_gene: TRBJ2-2
v_gene: TRBV14
d_gene: -
CDR3aa: CASSRGYGSTTGELFF
CDR3nt: TGTGCCAGCAGCCGGGGATACGGTTCTACCACCGGGGAGCTGTTTTTT

abundance: -
j_gene: TRBJ2-2
v_gene: TRBV6-1
d_gene: TRBD1
CDR3aa: CASSTQGTGELFF
CDR3nt: TGTGCCAGCAGCACACAGGGGACCGGGGAGCTGTTTTTT

abundance: -
j_gene: TRBJ1-1
v_gene: TRBV29-1
d_gene: -
CDR3aa: CSVESRNLGTEAFF
CDR3nt: TGCAGCGTTGAATCGAGGAACTTGGGCACTGAAGCTTTCTTT

abundance: many
j_gene: TRBJ2-5
v_gene: TRBV20-1
d_gene: -
CDR3aa: CSARDEGREETQYF
CDR3nt: TGCAGTGCTAGAGATGAGGGAAGGGAAGAGACCCAGTACTTC

abundance: many
j_gene: TRBJ1-5
v_gene: TRBV30
d_gene: -
CDR3aa: CAWTAGGGYSNQPQHF
CDR3nt: TGTGCCTGGACTGCCGGGGGCGGATATAGCAATCAGCCCCAGCATTTT

abundance: many
j_gene: TRBJ1-5
v_gene: TRBV7-8
d_gene: -
CDR3aa: CASSLALNNQPQHF
CDR3nt: TGTGCCAGCAGCTTAGCGTTGAACAATCAGCCCCAGCATTTT

abundance: few
j_gene: TRBJ2-2
v_gene: TRBV7-8
d_gene: -
CDR3aa: CASSLVSDSNTGELFF
CDR3nt: TGTGCCAGCAGCTTAGTTTCGGACTCCAACACCGGGGAGCTGTTTTTT

abundance: -
j_gene: TRBJ2-1
v_gene: TRBV20-1
d_gene: -
CDR3aa: CSVFSGGNFYNEQFF
CDR3nt: TGCAGTGTTTTTTCCGGCGGTAATTTCTACAATGAGCAGTTCTTC

abundance: -
j_gene: TRBJ1-1
v_gene: TRBV30
d_gene: -
CDR3aa: CALQAGGNTEAFF
CDR3nt: TGTGCCTTACAAGCGGGAGGGAACACTGAAGCTTTCTTT

abundance: many
j_gene: TRBJ2-1
v_gene: TRBV7-9
d_gene: -
CDR3aa: CASSLTPPSSNEQFF
CDR3nt: TGTGCCAGCAGCTTAACCCCCCCCTCATCCAATGAGCAGTTCTTC

abundance: -
j_gene: TRBJ2-1
v_gene: TRBV3-1
d_gene: -
CDR3aa: CASSQARGNEQFF
CDR3nt: TGTGCCAGCAGCCAAGCGAGGGGCAATGAGCAGTTCTTC